The rows below give T cell receptor beta chains drawn from one sample of a study of cytomegalovirus exposure and HLA in healthy donors. Measured with immunoSEQ multiplex PCR; TCRdb has only the in-frame clones, and not every one. This sample has about 200,000 clones, with roughly four fifths found just once. Sequencing was performed on PBMCs. These receptors came from a woman in her forties or fifties in good health and CMV-seropositive. CDR3s include the opening cysteine and the closing phenylalanine or tryptophan. A D gene is named only where the DNA matches it firmly. The size field is filled for only some rows; it gives once, few, many or a size class.

TRBJ1-3,.,.,TRBV4-3,TGCGCCAGCAGCCAATTCTCGACTGACTCTGGAAACACCATATATTTT,CASSQFSTDSGNTIYF
TRBJ1-1,.,.,TRBV6-5,TGTGCCAGCAGCCGTAAAGTCGGACAGACTGAAGCTTTCTTT,CASSRKVGQTEAFF
TRBJ2-6,.,.,TRBV6-5,TGTGCCAGCAGGAGGGATGGCGGGGCCAACGTCCTGACTTTC,CASRRDGGANVLTF
TRBJ1-3,TRBD1,once,TRBV5-1,TGCGCCAGCAGCTACGACAGGGAGCTAGCTGGAAACACCATATATTTT,CASSYDRELAGNTIYF
TRBJ1-1,.,.,TRBV28,TGTGCCAGCAGAACAACGGGCAGGGTGAAGAGGACTGAAGCTTTCTTT,CASRTTGRVKRTEAFF
TRBJ2-1,TRBD1,once,TRBV4-1,TGCGCCAGCAGCCAATGGACAGGGCCCTACAATGAGCAGTTCTTC,CASSQWTGPYNEQFF
TRBJ2-7,.,once,TRBV27,TGTGCCAGCAGTCCCTCCGGGGATCCCTACGAGCAGTACTTC,CASSPSGDPYEQYF
TRBJ2-7,.,.,TRBV11-2,TGTGCCAGCAGCTCGAGCCGGGAATACGAGCAGTACTTC,CASSSSREYEQYF
TRBJ1-1,.,.,TRBV9,TGTGCCAGCAGCGTAGCGACAAAGAACACTGAAGCTTTCTTT,CASSVATKNTEAFF
TRBJ2-1,TRBD2,.,TRBV5-1,TGCGCCAGCAGCCCGGTTAGCGGGAGCTCCTACAATGAGCAGTTCTTC,CASSPVSGSSYNEQFF
TRBJ2-1,.,.,TRBV18,TGTGCCAGCTCACCAGAAGCTGAGCAGTTCTTC,CASSPEAEQFF
TRBJ2-3,.,.,TRBV2,TGTGCCAGCAGTAGACAGACAGGATCCACAGATACGCAGTATTTT,CASSRQTGSTDTQYF
TRBJ2-2,TRBD2,.,TRBV18,TGTGCCAGCTCACCGGCTAGCGGTGACGGGGAGCTGTTTTTT,CASSPASGDGELFF
TRBJ1-5,.,.,TRBV27,TGTGCCAGCAGTTCGGGACTTGGGTATCAGCCCCAGCATTTT,CASSSGLGYQPQHF
TRBJ2-7,TRBD1,few,TRBV28,TGTGCCAGCGGAAAGACAGGGGTTGGCGAGCAGTACTTC,CASGKTGVGEQYF
TRBJ1-1,.,.,TRBV28,TGTGCCAGCAGAGAACAGGGCCCGTCCACTGAAGCTTTCTTT,CASREQGPSTEAFF
TRBJ2-3,TRBD1,once,TRBV6-5,TGTGCCAGCAGTTCGGGACAGGTCACAGATACGCAGTATTTT,CASSSGQVTDTQYF
TRBJ2-7,.,.,TRBV5-4,TGTGCCAGCAGCTTCCCCGGCCGACTAGAGCTCCACGAGCAGTACTTC,CASSFPGRLELHEQYF
TRBJ1-2,.,.,TRBV19,TGTGCCAGTAGTGTAGTGAGGGCCGGCTACACCTTC,CASSVVRAGYTF
TRBJ2-7,.,.,TRBV5-6,TGTGCCAGCAGCTTCTCGGGGTACGAGCAGTACTTC,CASSFSGYEQYF
TRBJ2-6,.,.,TRBV21-1,TGTGCCAGGCCACAGGGCTCTGGGGCCAACGTCCTGACTTTC,CARPQGSGANVLTF
TRBJ1-5,.,.,TRBV28,TGTGCCAGCGGAGGGGTGGGGGGGAATCAGCCCCAGCATTTT,CASGGVGGNQPQHF
TRBJ1-2,.,.,TRBV28,TGTGCCAGCACTCTAACAGGGTTCTATGGCTACACCTTC,CASTLTGFYGYTF
TRBJ1-2,.,.,TRBV2,TGTGCCAGCAGTGCAGGGTCTAACTATGGCTACACCTTC,CASSAGSNYGYTF
TRBJ1-1,.,.,TRBV5-6,TGTGCCAGCAGCTTAAAAAGCTCTGAAGCTTTCTTT,CASSLKSSEAFF